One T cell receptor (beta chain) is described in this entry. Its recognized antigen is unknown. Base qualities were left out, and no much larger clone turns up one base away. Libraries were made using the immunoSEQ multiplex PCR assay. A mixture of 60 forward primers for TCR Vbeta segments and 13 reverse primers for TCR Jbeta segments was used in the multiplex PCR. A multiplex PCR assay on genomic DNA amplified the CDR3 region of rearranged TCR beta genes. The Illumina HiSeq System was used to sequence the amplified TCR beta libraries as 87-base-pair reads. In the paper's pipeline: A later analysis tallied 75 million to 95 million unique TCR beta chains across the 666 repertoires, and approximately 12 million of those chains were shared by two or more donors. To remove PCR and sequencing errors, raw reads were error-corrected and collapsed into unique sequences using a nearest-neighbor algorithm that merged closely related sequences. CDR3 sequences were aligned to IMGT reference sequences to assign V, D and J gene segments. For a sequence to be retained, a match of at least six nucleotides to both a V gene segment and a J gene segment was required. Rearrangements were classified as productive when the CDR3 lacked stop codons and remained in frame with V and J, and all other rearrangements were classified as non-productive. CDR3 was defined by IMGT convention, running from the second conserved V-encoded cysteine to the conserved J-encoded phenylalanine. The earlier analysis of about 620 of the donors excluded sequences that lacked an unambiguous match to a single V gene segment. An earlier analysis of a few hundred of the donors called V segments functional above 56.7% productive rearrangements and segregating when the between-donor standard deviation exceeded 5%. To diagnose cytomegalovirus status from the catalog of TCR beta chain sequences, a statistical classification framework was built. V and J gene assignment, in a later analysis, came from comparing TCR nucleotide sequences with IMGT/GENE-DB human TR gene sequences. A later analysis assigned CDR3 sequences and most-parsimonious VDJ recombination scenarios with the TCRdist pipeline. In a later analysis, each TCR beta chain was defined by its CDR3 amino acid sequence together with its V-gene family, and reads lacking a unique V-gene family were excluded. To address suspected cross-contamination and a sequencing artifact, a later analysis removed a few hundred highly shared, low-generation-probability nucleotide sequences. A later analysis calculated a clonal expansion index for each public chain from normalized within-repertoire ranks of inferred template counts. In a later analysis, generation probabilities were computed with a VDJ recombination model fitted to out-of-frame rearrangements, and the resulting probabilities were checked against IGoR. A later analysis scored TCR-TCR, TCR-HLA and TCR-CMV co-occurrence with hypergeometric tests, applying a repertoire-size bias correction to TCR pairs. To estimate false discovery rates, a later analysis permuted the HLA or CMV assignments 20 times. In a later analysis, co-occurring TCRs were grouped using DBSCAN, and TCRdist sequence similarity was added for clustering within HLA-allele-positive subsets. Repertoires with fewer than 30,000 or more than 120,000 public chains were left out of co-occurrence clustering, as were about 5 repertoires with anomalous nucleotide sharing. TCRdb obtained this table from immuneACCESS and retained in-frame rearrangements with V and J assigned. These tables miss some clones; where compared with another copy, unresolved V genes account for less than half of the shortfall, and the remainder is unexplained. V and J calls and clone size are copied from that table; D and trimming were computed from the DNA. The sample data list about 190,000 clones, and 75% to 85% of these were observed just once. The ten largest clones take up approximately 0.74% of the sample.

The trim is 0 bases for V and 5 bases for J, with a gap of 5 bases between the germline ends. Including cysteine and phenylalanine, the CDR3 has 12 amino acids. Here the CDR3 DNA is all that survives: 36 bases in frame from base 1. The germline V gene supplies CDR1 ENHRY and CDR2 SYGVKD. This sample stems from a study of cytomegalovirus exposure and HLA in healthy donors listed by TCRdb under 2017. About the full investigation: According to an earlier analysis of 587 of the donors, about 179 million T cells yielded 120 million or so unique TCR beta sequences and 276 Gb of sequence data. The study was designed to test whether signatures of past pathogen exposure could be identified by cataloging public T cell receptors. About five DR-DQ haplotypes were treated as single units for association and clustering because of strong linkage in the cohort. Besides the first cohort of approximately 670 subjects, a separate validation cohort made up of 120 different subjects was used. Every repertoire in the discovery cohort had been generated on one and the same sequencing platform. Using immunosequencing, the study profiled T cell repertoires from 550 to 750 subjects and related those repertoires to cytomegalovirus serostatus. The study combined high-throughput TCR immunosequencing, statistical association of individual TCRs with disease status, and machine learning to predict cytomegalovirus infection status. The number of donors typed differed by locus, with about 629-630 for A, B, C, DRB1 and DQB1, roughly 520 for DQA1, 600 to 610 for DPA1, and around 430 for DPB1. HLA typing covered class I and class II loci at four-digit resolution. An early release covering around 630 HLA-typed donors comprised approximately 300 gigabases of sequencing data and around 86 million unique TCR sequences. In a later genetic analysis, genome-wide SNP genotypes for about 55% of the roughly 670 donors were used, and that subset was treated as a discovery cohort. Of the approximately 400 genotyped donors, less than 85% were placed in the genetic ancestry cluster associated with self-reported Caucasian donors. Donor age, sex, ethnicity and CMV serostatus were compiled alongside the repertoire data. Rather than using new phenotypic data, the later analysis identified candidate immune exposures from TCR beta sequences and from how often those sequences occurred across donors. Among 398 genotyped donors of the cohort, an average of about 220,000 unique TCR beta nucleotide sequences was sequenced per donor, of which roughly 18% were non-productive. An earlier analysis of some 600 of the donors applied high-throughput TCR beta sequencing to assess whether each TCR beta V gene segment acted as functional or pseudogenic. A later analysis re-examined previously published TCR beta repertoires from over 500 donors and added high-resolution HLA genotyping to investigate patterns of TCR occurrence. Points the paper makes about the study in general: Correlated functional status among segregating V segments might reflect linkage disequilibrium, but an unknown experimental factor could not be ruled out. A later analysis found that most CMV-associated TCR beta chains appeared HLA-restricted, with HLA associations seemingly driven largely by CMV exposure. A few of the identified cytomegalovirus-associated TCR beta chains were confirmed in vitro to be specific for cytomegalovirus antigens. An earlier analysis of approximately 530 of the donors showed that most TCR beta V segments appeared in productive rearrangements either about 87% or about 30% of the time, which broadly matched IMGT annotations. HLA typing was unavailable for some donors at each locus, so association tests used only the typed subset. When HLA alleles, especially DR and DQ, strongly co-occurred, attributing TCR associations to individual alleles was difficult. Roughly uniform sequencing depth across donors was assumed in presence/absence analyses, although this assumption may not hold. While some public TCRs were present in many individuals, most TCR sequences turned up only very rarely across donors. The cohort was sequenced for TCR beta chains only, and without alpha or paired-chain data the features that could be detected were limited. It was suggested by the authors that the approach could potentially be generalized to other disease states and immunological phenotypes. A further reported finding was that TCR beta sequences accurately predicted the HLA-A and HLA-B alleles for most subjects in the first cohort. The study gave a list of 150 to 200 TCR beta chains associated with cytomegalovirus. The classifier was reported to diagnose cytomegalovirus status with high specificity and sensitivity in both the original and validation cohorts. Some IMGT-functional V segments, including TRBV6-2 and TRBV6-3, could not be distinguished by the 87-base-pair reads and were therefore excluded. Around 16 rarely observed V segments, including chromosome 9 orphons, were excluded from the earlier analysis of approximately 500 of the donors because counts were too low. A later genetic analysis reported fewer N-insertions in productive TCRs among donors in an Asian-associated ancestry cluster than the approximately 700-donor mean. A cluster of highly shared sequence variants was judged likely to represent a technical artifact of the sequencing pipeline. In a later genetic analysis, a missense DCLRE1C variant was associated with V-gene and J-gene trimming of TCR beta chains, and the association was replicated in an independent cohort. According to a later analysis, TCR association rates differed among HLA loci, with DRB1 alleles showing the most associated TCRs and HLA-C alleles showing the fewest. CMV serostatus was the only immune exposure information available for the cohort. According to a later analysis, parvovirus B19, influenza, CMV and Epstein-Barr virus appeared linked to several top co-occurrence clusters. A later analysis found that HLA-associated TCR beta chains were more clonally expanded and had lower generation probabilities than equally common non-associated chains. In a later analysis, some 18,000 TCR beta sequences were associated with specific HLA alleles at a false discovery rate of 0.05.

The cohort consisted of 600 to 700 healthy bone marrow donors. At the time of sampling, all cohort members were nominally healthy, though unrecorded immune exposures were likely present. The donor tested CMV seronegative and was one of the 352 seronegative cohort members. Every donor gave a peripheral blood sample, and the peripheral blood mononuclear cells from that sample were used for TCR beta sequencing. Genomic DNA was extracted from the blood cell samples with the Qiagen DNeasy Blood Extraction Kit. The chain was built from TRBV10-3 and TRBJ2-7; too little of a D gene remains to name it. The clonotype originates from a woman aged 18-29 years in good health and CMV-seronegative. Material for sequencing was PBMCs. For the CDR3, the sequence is CAISESADEQYF. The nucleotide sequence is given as TGTGCCATCAGTGAGTCGGCAGACGAGCAGTACTTC.